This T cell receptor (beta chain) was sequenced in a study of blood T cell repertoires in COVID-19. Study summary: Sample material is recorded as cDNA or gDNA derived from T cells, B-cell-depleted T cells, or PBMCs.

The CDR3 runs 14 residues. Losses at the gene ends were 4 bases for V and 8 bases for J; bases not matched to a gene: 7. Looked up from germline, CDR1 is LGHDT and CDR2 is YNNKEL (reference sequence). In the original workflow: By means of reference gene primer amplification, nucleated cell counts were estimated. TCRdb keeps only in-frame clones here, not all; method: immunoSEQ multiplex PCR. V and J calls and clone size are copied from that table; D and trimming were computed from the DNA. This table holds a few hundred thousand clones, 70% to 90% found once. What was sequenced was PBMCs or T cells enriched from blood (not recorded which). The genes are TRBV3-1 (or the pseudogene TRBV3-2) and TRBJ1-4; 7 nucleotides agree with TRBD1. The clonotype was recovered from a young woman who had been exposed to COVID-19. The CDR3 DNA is TGTGCCAGCAGCCGGACAGGATCAGGAGAAAAACTGTTTTTT. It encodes CASSRTGSGEKLFF.